This is a list of T cell receptor beta chains from one sample in a study of CD8+ T cells in alopecia areata. The table came from immunoSEQ multiplex PCR; TCRdb's copy has only in-frame clones and leaves some out. The sample consists of approximately 99,000 clones, around 59% of them appearing once. Sequenced input: CD8+ T cells sorted from blood. Receptors originate from a human donor in good health. Both conserved end residues are trimmed from each CDR3. The order of the fields is V gene, clone size, CDR3 protein. Clone size is stated in some rows and not others, as once, few, many or a class when expanded.

v_call: TRBV5-6
clone_size: -
cdr3_aa: ASSFGTGVYLGYEQY

v_call: TRBV20-1
clone_size: -
cdr3_aa: SARTGFGYT

v_call: TRBV5-6
clone_size: few
cdr3_aa: ASSLGGATNTGELF

v_call: TRBV7-8
clone_size: -
cdr3_aa: ASSPTNYEQY

v_call: TRBV29-1
clone_size: -
cdr3_aa: SVARNTEAF

v_call: TRBV6-1
clone_size: -
cdr3_aa: ASSAWENTGELF

v_call: TRBV7-2
clone_size: once
cdr3_aa: ASSTSPGAADTQY

v_call: TRBV29-1
clone_size: few
cdr3_aa: SAGTYDSYEQY

v_call: TRBV7-9
clone_size: once
cdr3_aa: ASSQLGTGAYEQY

v_call: TRBV4-2
clone_size: -
cdr3_aa: ASSSEKGQGYNSPLH

v_call: TRBV19
clone_size: -
cdr3_aa: ASERGTGQITEAF

v_call: TRBV29-1
clone_size: few
cdr3_aa: SVELAGARPSTDTQY

v_call: TRBV7-2
clone_size: -
cdr3_aa: ASSLVGGTDTQY

v_call: TRBV2
clone_size: -
cdr3_aa: ASRIAGVTGELF

v_call: TRBV2
clone_size: -
cdr3_aa: ASSDPTGIQETQY

v_call: TRBV11-2
clone_size: once
cdr3_aa: ASSLVGGWETQY

v_call: TRBV11-2
clone_size: -
cdr3_aa: ASSSSFSPTGTQY

v_call: TRBV2
clone_size: -
cdr3_aa: ASSEAGSREIYEQY

v_call: TRBV19
clone_size: few
cdr3_aa: ASSITGTYSNQPQH

v_call: TRBV5-6
clone_size: -
cdr3_aa: ASSFGQGTDTQY

v_call: TRBV29-1
clone_size: few
cdr3_aa: SVISTDRVYEQY

v_call: TRBV30
clone_size: once
cdr3_aa: AWRGTNTIY

v_call: TRBV6-5
clone_size: -
cdr3_aa: ASSYSKGPYNSPLH

v_call: TRBV13
clone_size: -
cdr3_aa: ASSFKTENTEAF

v_call: TRBV7-2
clone_size: -
cdr3_aa: ASSLPGTVPYEQY

v_call: TRBV5-6
clone_size: -
cdr3_aa: ASSFGDSAYEQY

v_call: TRBV2
clone_size: few
cdr3_aa: ASSDHFQETQY

v_call: TRBV7-2
clone_size: -
cdr3_aa: ASSLEAGGFTGELF

v_call: TRBV11-2
clone_size: few
cdr3_aa: ASSQAGGNTEAF

v_call: TRBV4-3
clone_size: -
cdr3_aa: ASSQSFSGANVLT

v_call: TRBV7-2
clone_size: -
cdr3_aa: ASRRRGSSYNEQF

v_call: TRBV6-1
clone_size: few
cdr3_aa: ASSEGVGSYEQY

v_call: TRBV30
clone_size: -
cdr3_aa: ASWALSLTGPEAF

v_call: TRBV2
clone_size: many
cdr3_aa: ASSETGQLYSEPSGNTIY

v_call: TRBV5-1
clone_size: -
cdr3_aa: ASSLDSSLNTEAF

v_call: TRBV5-4
clone_size: -
cdr3_aa: ASSHQRITEAF

v_call: TRBV7-9
clone_size: -
cdr3_aa: ASSFVSLGLSEKLF

v_call: TRBV29-1
clone_size: -
cdr3_aa: SVEGRQGGYGYT

v_call: TRBV29-1
clone_size: -
cdr3_aa: SGTGDNYGYT

v_call: TRBV5-6
clone_size: -
cdr3_aa: ASSLGGFSYEQY

v_call: TRBV30
clone_size: -
cdr3_aa: AWSGGSSAEAF

v_call: TRBV15
clone_size: -
cdr3_aa: ATDDEILNSPLH

v_call: TRBV4-1
clone_size: -
cdr3_aa: ASSWGPQETQY

v_call: TRBV7-8
clone_size: few
cdr3_aa: ASSLSTRLGYSPLH

v_call: TRBV27
clone_size: -
cdr3_aa: ASSLSWGASTDTQY

v_call: TRBV5-1
clone_size: -
cdr3_aa: ASSLRGSGREETQY

v_call: TRBV4-2
clone_size: -
cdr3_aa: ASSQVAGVPDETYEQY

v_call: TRBV29-1
clone_size: -
cdr3_aa: SVEDALGQF

v_call: TRBV4-1
clone_size: -
cdr3_aa: ASSREEGANYGYT

v_call: TRBV6-5
clone_size: -
cdr3_aa: ASSPTGPSYNEQF

v_call: TRBV29-1
clone_size: -
cdr3_aa: SVEWQYGYT

v_call: TRBV29-1
clone_size: -
cdr3_aa: SGRGGTGELF

v_call: TRBV9
clone_size: -
cdr3_aa: ASSARNTGELF

v_call: TRBV28
clone_size: -
cdr3_aa: ASSLTGSYNSPLH

v_call: TRBV5-6
clone_size: -
cdr3_aa: ASSPGLLRGAQY